These 9 T cell receptor beta chains share one sample of origin, sequenced in a study of neoadjuvant anti-PD-1 for oral cavity cancer. Assay: immunoSEQ multiplex PCR; the TCRdb copy retains only in-frame clones and omits some. The repertoire holds some 15,000 clones, nearly 75% seen once, with approximately 2.4% in the top ten. Regarding time point: after neoadjuvant nivolumab, at surgical resection. The specimen was PBMCs, collected after nivolumab (anti-PD-1) treatment. The receptors come from a person aged 40 to 85 with oral cavity squamous cell carcinoma.

This clone has more than one count but fewer than ten. This sequence joins TRBV30 and TRBJ1-3; D ambiguous. The CDR3 totals 12 residues. The V end lost 2 bases, the J end lost 9 bases, and 11 bases lay between the germline ends. CDR1 GTSNPN and CDR2 SVGIG come from the germline V gene (reference sequence). The CDR3 DNA follows: TGTGCCTGGAGTCAGGCCATGGGCACCATATATTTT. Its protein product is CAWSQAMGTIYF. Full variable domain (rest looked up from reference TRBV30 and TRBJ1-3): SQTIHQWPATLVQPVGSPLSLECTVEGTSNPNLYWYRQAAGRGLQLLFYSVGIGQISSEVPQNLSASRPQDRQFILSSKKLLLSDSGFYLCAWSQAMGTIYFGEGSWLTVV.

CDR3 bases: TGTGCCAGCAGCCCGTCCGGCAGCCAAGAGACCCAGTACTTC. This gives the protein CASSPSGSQETQYF. This rearrangement joins TRBV4-2 to TRBJ2-5; D remains ambiguous. There are 14 residues in the CDR3. V was cut by 4 bases and J by 1 base, with 10 bases left in between. Germline V lookup: CDR1 LGHNA, CDR2 YNFKEQ.

This chain links TRBV30 with TRBJ1-1; D might be TRBD1 (6 bases). This CDR3 is built from 13 residues. Germline values: CDR1 GTSNPN, CDR2 SVGIG (reference sequence). The V gene lost 1 base and the J gene lost 0 bases, with 6 bases spanning the gap. In DNA form, the CDR3 reads TGTGCCTGGAGTGGACAGGTGAACACTGAAGCTTTCTTT. The encoded protein is CAWSGQVNTEAFF.

The V gene is TRBV5-1, the J gene TRBJ2-3; TRBD2 is a possible D gene (5 bases). Germline V gives CDR1 SGHRS, CDR2 YFSETQ. The V end was cut by 9 bases, the J end by 6 bases, with 17 bases between. The length of the CDR3 is 13 residues. The CDR3 here is CATGVAGTDTQYF. CDR3 DNA sequence: TGCGCCACCGGGGTGGCGGGTACGGATACGCAGTATTTT.

The J gene is TRBJ2-6, the V gene TRBV6-1, with TRBD1 as a possible D gene (6 bases). V was trimmed by 5 bases and J by 2 bases, leaving 7 bases between them. Germline-derived CDR1 and CDR2 are MNHNS and SASEGT. The CDR3 is 14 amino acids. The DNA for the CDR3 is TGTGCCAGCAGTCAGGGGCCTGGGGCCAACGTCCTGACTTTC. This encodes CASSQGPGANVLTF.

The V and J genes are TRBV19 and TRBJ1-5, with unresolved D. The germline V gene has CDR1 LNHDA and CDR2 SQIVND (reference sequence). The CDR3 has 13 residues. Trimming removed 6 bases from V and 2 bases from J, with 8 bases in between. In nucleotides, the CDR3 is TGTGCCAGTAGGTTGGCTCGCAATCAGCCCCAGCATTTT. Protein product: CASRLARNQPQHF.

Here the CDR3 reads CASSLWTSGTPGEQYF. The CDR3 DNA follows: TGTGCCAGCAGTTTGTGGACTAGCGGGACCCCAGGGGAGCAGTACTTC. The chain uses TRBV28 and TRBJ2-7, with 12 bases matching TRBD2. J lost 7 bases, V lost 3 bases, and 10 bases had no gene match. This CDR3 contains 16 residues. CDR1 is MDHEN, CDR2 SYDVKM, per germline.

The chain has TRBV5-4 and TRBJ2-7, with D perhaps matching TRBD2 (5 bases). This CDR3 spans 16 amino acids. V lost 4 bases and J lost 2, with 19 bases in between. Germline V CDR1 and CDR2: SGHNT, YYREEE (reference sequence). In DNA form, the CDR3 reads TGTGCCAGCAGCGCGGGCGGCGGAAACGGTCCCTACGAGCAGTACTTC. This gives the protein CASSAGGGNGPYEQYF.

The chain employs TRBV11-2 and TRBJ1-3; perhaps TRBD1 as D (6 bases). The V end was cut by 4 bases, the J end by 8 bases, with 9 bases between. Germline CDR1 reads SGHAT; CDR2 reads FQNNGV. This CDR3 region has 12 residues. The CDR3 DNA sequence: TGTGCCAGCAGCTCACAGGGTTACACCATATATTTT. This sequence encodes CASSSQGYTIYF.